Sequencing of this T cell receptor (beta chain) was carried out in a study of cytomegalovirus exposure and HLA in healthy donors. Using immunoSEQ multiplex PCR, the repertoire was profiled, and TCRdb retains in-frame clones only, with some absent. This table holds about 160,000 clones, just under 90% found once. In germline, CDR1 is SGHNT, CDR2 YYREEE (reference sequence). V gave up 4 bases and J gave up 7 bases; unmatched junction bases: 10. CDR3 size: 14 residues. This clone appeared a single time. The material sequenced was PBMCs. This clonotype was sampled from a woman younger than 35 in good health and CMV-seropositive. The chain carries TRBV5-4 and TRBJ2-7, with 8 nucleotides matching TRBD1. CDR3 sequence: CASSHSSGGGEQYF. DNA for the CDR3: TGTGCCAGCAGCCACAGTTCAGGGGGCGGGGAGCAGTACTTC.